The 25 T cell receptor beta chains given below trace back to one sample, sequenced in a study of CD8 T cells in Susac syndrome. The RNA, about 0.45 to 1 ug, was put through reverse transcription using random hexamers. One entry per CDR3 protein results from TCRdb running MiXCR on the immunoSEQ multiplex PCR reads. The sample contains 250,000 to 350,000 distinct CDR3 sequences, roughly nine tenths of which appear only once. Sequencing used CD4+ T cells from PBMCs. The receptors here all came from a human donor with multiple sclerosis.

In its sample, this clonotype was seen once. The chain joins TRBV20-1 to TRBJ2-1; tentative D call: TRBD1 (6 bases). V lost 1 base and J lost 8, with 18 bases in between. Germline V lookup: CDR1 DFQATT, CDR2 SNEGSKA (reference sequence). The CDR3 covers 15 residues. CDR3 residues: CSARGVDRLRDEQFF. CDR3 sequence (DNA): TGCAGTGCTAGAGGTGTGGACAGACTTCGGGATGAGCAGTTCTTC.

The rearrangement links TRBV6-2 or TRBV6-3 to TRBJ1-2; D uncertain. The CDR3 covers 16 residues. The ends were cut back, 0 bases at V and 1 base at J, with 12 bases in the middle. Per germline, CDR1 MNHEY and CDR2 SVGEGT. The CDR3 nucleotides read TGTGCCAGCAGTTACTCACGACCTGAGGGTAACTATGGCTACACCTTC. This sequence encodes CASSYSRPEGNYGYTF.

CDR3 DNA sequence: TGTGCCAGCAGCTTTGCGGGAGGATACAATGAGCAGTTCTTC. The encoded protein is CASSFAGGYNEQFF. The rearrangement joins TRBV5-4 to TRBJ2-1, with 8 bases fitting TRBD2. The V and J ends lost 2 bases and 4 bases, in that order; junction bases with no gene match: 2. The CDR3 contains 14 residues. Germline V gives CDR1 SGHNT, CDR2 YYREEE (reference sequence). Using reference TRBV5-4 and TRBJ2-1 for the parts outside the CDR3, the full variable domain is ETGVTQSPTHLIKTRGQQVTLRCSSQSGHNTVSWYQQALGQGPQFIFQYYREEENGRGNFPPRFSGLQFPNYSSELNVNALELDDSALYLCASSFAGGYNEQFFGPGTRLTVL.

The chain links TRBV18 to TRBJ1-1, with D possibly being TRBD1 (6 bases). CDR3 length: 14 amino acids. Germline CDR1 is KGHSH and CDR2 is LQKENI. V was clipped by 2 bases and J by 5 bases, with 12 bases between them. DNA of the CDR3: TGTGCCAGCTCACCATCCCCTCAGGGGACTGAAGCTTTCTTT. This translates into CASSPSPQGTEAFF.

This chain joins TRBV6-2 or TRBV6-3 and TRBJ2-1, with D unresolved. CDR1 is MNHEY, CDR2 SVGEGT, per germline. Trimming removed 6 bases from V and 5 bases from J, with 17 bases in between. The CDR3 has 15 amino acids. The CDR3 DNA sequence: TGTGCCAGCAGCCTTCGGCCCTTGATGAACAATGAGCAGTTCTTC. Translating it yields CASSLRPLMNNEQFF.

The DNA of the CDR3 is TGTGCCAGCAGTCCTCACGGGGCCTCAGCTAACTATGGCTACACCTTC. This translates into CASSPHGASANYGYTF. The V and J genes are TRBV6-1 and TRBJ1-2; possible D gene TRBD1, 5 bases. The CDR3 loop spans 16 amino acids. The V end was cut by 5 bases, the J end by 0 bases, with 16 bases between. Germline CDR1 is MNHNS and CDR2 is SASEGT.

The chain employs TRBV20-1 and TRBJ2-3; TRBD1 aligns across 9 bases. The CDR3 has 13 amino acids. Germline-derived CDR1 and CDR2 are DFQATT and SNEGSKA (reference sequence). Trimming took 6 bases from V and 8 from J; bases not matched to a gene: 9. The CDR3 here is CSASGQGEGTQYF. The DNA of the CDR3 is TGCAGTGCCTCGGGACAGGGTGAGGGTACGCAGTATTTT.

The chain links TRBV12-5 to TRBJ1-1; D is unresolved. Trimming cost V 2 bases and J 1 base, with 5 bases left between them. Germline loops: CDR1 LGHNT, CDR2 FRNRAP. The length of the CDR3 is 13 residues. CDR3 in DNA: TGTGCTAGTGGTTTGTGGGCGAACACTGAAGCTTTCTTT. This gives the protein CASGLWANTEAFF.

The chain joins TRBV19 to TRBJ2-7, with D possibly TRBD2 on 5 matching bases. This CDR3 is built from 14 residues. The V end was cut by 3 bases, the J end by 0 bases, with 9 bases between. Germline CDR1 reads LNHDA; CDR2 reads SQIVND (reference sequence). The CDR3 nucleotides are TGTGCCAGTAGTATGCAGACTAACTCCTACGAGCAGTACTTC. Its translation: CASSMQTNSYEQYF.

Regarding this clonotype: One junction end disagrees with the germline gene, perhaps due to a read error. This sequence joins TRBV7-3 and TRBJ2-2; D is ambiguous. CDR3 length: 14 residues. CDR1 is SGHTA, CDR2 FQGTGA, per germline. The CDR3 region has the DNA TGTGCCAGCAGCTCGACTGCGAACACCGTGGAGCTGTTTTTT. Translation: CASSSTANTVELFF.

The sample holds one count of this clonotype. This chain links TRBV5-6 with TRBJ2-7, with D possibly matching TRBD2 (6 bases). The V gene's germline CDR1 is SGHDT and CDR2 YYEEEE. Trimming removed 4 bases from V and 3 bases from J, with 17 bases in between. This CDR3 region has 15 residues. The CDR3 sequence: CASSRRGLRSYEQYF. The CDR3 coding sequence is TGTGCCAGCAGCCGTCGGGGACTTCGAAGCTACGAGCAGTACTTC.

CDR3 sequence (DNA): TGCGCCAGCAGCTTGGAGGCTTTTGCCCCGGAGACCCAGTACTTC. This sequence encodes CASSLEAFAPETQYF. The rearrangement joins TRBV5-1 to TRBJ2-5; D not certain. CDR3 length equals 15 residues. With 0 bases removed from V and 5 bases from J, the gap between germline ends came to 14 bases. Germline CDR1 reads SGHRS; CDR2 reads YFSETQ.

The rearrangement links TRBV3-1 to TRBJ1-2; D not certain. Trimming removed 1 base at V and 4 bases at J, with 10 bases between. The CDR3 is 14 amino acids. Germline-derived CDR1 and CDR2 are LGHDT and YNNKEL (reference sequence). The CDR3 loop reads CASSQGWAGYGYTF. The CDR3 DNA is TGTGCCAGCAGCCAAGGTTGGGCAGGCTATGGCTACACCTTC.

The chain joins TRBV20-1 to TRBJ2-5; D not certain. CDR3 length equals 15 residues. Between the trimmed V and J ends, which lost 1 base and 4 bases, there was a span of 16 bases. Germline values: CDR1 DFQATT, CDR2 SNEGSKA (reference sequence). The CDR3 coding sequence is TGCAGTGCTAGAGCCCTGAACCGAAATAGAGAGACCCAGTACTTC. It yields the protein CSARALNRNRETQYF.

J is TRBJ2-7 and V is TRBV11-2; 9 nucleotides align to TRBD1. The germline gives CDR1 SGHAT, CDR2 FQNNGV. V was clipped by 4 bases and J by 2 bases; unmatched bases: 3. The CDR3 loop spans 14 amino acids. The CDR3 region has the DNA TGTGCCAGCAGCTCCCGACAGGGGGCCTACGAGCAGTACTTC. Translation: CASSSRQGAYEQYF.

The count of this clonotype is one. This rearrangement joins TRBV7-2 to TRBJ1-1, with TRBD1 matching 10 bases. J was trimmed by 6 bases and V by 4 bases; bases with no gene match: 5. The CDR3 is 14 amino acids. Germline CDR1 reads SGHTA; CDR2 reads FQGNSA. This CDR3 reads CASSWDRGNAEAFF. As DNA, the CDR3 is TGTGCCAGCAGCTGGGACAGGGGTAATGCTGAAGCTTTCTTT.

CDR3 in DNA: TGTGCCAGCAGCTTAGATGGTGGGAGCACAGATACGCAGTATTTT. This codes for CASSLDGGSTDTQYF. The chain combines TRBV7-9 with TRBJ2-3; the D is unclear. Germline V CDR1 and CDR2: SEHNR, FQNEAQ (reference sequence). The V and J ends lost 1 base and 0 bases respectively, with 8 bases between them. The CDR3 totals 15 residues.

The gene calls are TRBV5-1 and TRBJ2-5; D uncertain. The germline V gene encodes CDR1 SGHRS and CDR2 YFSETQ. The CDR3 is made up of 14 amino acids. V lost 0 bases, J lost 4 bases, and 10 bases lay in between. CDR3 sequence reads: CASSLVQRRETQYF. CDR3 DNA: TGCGCCAGCAGCTTGGTCCAGCGCCGAGAGACCCAGTACTTC.

The CDR3 sequence is CASSLWASGYTF. The CDR3 DNA reads as TGTGCCAGCAGTTTATGGGCTTCGGGCTACACCTTC. This rearrangement joins TRBV12-3 or TRBV12-4 to TRBJ1-2; D is unresolved. Trimming took off 2 bases at V and 8 bases at J, with 9 bases between the two ends. The CDR3 runs 12 residues.

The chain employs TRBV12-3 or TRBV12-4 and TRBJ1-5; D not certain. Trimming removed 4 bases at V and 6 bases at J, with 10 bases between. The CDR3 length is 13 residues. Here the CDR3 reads CASSSGWGQPQHF. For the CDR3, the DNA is TGTGCCAGCAGTTCAGGCTGGGGTCAGCCCCAGCATTTT.

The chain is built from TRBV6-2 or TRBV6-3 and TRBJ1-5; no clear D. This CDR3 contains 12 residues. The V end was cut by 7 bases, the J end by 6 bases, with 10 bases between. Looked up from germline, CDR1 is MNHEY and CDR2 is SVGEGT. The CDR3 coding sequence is TGTGCCAGCACGCGGGCCAGTCAGCCCCAGCATTTT. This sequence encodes CASTRASQPQHF.

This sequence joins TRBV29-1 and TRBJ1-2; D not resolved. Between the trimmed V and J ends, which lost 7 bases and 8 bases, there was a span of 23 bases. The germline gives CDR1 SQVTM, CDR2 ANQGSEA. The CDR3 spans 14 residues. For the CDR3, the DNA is TGCAGCGCTGCCCCTCTCGACGCCGTGCTGGGCTACACCTTC. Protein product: CSAAPLDAVLGYTF.

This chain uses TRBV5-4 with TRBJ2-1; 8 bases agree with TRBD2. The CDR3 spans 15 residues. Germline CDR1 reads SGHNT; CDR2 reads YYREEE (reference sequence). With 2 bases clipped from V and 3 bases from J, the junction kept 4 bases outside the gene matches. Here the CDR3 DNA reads TGTGCCAGCAGCTTACCCCTAGCGGGCTACAATGAGCAGTTCTTC. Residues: CASSLPLAGYNEQFF.

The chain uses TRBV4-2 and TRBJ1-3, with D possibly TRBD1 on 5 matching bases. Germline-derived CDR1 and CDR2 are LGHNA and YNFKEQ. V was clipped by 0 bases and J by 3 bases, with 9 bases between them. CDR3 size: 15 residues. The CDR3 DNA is TGTGCCAGCAGCCAAGATTGGGGGGGTGGAAACACCATATATTTT. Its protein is CASSQDWGGGNTIYF.

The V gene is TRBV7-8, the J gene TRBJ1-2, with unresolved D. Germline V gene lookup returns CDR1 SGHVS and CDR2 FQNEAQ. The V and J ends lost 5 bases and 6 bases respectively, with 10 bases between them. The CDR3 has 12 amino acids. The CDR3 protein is CASSLQENGYTF. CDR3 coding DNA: TGTGCCAGCAGCCTCCAGGAGAATGGCTACACCTTC.